These T cell receptor beta chains were read from a single sample in a study of beta chain features in type 1 diabetes. Sequenced by immunoSEQ multiplex PCR; TCRdb stores in-frame clones only, minus some. The sample has roughly 230,000 clones, over 8.5% seen once. The sample consisted of naive CD4+ T cells from blood. Receptors were obtained from a woman aged 18-29 years in good health. The CDR3 runs from the conserved cysteine through the conserved F or W. Fields, in order: CDR3 length, clone size, V gene, D gene, J gene, CDR3 protein, CDR3 DNA. A D gene is named only where the DNA matches it firmly. Expanded clones are given a class, and other clones once, few, many or no size at all.

CDR3 length: 15
clone size: -
V gene: TRBV9
D gene: -
J gene: TRBJ1-1
CDR3 protein: CASSVGAGSNTEAFF
CDR3 DNA: TGTGCCAGCAGCGTAGGGGCAGGTTCTAACACTGAAGCTTTCTTT

CDR3 length: 15
clone size: -
V gene: TRBV7-9
D gene: -
J gene: TRBJ1-3
CDR3 protein: CASSLARTPGNTIYF
CDR3 DNA: TGTGCCAGCAGCTTAGCGCGGACACCAGGAAACACCATATATTTT

CDR3 length: 15
clone size: -
V gene: TRBV19
D gene: -
J gene: TRBJ1-1
CDR3 protein: CASSPSRGEDTEAFF
CDR3 DNA: TGTGCCAGTAGTCCCTCTCGCGGGGAGGACACTGAAGCTTTCTTT

CDR3 length: 12
clone size: many
V gene: TRBV7-9
D gene: -
J gene: TRBJ2-7
CDR3 protein: CASGRPPYEQYF
CDR3 DNA: TGTGCCAGCGGCAGGCCCCCCTACGAGCAGTACTTC

CDR3 length: 16
clone size: -
V gene: TRBV5-1
D gene: -
J gene: TRBJ1-2
CDR3 protein: CASSFGTIPPNYGYTF
CDR3 DNA: TGCGCCAGCAGCTTCGGGACTATCCCCCCTAACTATGGCTACACCTTC

CDR3 length: 10
clone size: many
V gene: TRBV30
D gene: -
J gene: TRBJ2-3
CDR3 protein: CAWSADTQYF
CDR3 DNA: TGTGCCTGGAGCGCAGATACGCAGTATTTT

CDR3 length: 12
clone size: -
V gene: TRBV5-1
D gene: -
J gene: TRBJ2-5
CDR3 protein: CASSGGQETQYF
CDR3 DNA: TGCGCCAGCAGCGGAGGGCAAGAGACCCAGTACTTC

CDR3 length: 14
clone size: few
V gene: TRBV6-5
D gene: -
J gene: TRBJ1-1
CDR3 protein: CASSYRHLNTEAFF
CDR3 DNA: TGTGCCAGCAGTTACCGACATCTGAACACTGAAGCTTTCTTT

CDR3 length: 16
clone size: few
V gene: TRBV5-6
D gene: -
J gene: TRBJ2-1
CDR3 protein: CASSLRGAGPRSEQFF
CDR3 DNA: TGTGCCAGCAGCTTGAGGGGAGCGGGCCCAAGGTCTGAGCAGTTCTTC

CDR3 length: 16
clone size: -
V gene: TRBV7-6
D gene: -
J gene: TRBJ2-6
CDR3 protein: CASAPRGGSGANVLTF
CDR3 DNA: TGTGCCAGCGCCCCCCGAGGGGGATCTGGGGCCAACGTCCTGACTTTC

CDR3 length: 13
clone size: -
V gene: TRBV5-1
D gene: TRBD1
J gene: TRBJ2-5
CDR3 protein: CASSLQGTGTQYF
CDR3 DNA: TGCGCCAGCAGCCTACAGGGGACAGGAACCCAGTACTTC

CDR3 length: 13
clone size: few
V gene: TRBV6-1
D gene: -
J gene: TRBJ2-7
CDR3 protein: CASRATGLYEQYF
CDR3 DNA: TGTGCCAGCAGGGCTACAGGGTTGTACGAGCAGTACTTC

CDR3 length: 13
clone size: few
V gene: TRBV29-1
D gene: TRBD2
J gene: TRBJ2-7
CDR3 protein: CSAKTSGLYEQYF
CDR3 DNA: TGCAGCGCTAAGACTAGCGGCCTATACGAGCAGTACTTC

CDR3 length: 13
clone size: -
V gene: TRBV5-1
D gene: -
J gene: TRBJ1-1
CDR3 protein: CASSLGGGTEAFF
CDR3 DNA: TGCGCCAGCAGCTTGGGGGGGGGTACTGAAGCTTTCTTT